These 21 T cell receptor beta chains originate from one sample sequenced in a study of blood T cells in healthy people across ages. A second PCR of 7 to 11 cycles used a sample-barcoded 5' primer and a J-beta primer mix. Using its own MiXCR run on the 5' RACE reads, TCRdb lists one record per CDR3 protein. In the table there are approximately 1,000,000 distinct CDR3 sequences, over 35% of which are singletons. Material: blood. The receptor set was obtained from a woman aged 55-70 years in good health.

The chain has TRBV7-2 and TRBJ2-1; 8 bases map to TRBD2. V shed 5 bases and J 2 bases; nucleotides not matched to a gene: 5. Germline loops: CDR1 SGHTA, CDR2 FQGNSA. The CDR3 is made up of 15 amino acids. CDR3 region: CASSPGLDPYNEQFF. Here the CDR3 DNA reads TGTGCCAGCAGCCCGGGACTAGATCCCTACAATGAGCAGTTCTTC.

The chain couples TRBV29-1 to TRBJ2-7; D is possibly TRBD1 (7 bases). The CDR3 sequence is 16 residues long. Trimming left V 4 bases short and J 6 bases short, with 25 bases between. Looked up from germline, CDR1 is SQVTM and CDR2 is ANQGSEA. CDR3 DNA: TGCAGCGTTGGATTGAGACAGGGAAATCTGGAGGGCGAGCAGTACTTC. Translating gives CSVGLRQGNLEGEQYF.

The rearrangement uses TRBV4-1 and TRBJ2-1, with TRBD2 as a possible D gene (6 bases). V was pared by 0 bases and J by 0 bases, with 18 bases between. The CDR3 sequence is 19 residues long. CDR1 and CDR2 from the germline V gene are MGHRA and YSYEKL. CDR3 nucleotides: TGCGCCAGCAGCCAAGAAGGCGCGGGGAGACTGAGCTCCTACAATGAGCAGTTCTTC. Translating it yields CASSQEGAGRLSSYNEQFF.

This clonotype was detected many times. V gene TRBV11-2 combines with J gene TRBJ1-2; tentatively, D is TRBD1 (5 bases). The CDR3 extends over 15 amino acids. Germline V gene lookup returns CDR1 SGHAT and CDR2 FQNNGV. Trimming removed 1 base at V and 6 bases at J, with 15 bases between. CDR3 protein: CASSLASSGTDGYTF. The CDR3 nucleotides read TGTGCCAGCAGCTTAGCCAGTTCGGGGACGGATGGCTACACCTTC.

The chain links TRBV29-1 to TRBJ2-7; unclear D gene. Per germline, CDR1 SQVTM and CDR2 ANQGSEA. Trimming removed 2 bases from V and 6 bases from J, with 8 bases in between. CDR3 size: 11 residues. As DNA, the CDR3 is TGCAGCGTTGAATTTCGGCGCGAGCAGTACTTC. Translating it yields CSVEFRREQYF.

The CDR3 region is CASSVDSLDEQYF. In DNA form, the CDR3 reads TGTGCCAGCAGCGTAGACTCCCTGGACGAGCAGTACTTC. The chain uses TRBV9 and TRBJ2-7; D not certain. The germline CDR1 and CDR2 sequences are SGDLS and YYNGEE. This CDR3 comprises 13 residues. V was shortened by 0 bases and J by 5 bases, with 9 bases between the two germline ends.

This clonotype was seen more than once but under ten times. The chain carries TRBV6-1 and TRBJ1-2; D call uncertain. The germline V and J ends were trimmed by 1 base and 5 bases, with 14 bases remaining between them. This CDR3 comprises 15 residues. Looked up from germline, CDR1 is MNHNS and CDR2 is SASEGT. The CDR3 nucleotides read TGTGCCAGCAGTGAAGACAAACACACGATTTATGGCTACACCTTC. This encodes CASSEDKHTIYGYTF.

This CDR3 reads CASSEGLTGVTQYF. CDR3 DNA: TGTGCCAGCAGCGAGGGACTAACGGGAGTTACCCAGTACTTC. The chain couples TRBV7-8 to TRBJ2-5; 7 bases agree with TRBD2. Germline V gene data show CDR1 as SGHVS and CDR2 as FQNEAQ. This CDR3 comprises 14 residues. The junction had 11 bases not matched to a gene; V was cut back by 5 bases and J by 8 bases.

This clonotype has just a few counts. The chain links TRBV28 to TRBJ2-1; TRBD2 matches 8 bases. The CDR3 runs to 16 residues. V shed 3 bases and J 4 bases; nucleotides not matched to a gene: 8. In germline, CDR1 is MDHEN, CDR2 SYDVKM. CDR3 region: CASSLGVAGGYNEQFF. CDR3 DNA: TGTGCCAGCAGTTTGGGGGTTGCGGGAGGATACAATGAGCAGTTCTTC.

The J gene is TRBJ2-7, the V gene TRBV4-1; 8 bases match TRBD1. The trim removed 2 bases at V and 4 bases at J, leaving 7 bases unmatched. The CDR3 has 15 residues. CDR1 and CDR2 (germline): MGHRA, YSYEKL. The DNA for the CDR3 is TGCGCCAGCAGCCAACAGGACAGGGAAGGATACGAGCAGTACTTC. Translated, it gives CASSQQDREGYEQYF.

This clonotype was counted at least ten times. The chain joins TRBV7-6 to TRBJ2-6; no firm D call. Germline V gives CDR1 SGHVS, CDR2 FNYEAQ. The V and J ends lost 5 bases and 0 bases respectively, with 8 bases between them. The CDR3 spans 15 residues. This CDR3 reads CASSPQSSGANVLTF. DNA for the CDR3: TGTGCCAGCAGCCCGCAGAGCTCTGGGGCCAACGTCCTGACTTTC.

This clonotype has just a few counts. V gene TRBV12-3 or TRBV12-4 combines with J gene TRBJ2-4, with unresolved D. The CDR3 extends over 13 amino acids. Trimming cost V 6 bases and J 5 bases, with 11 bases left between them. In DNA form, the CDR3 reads TGTGCCAGCAGCTACAGCCCCGAAAACATTCAGTACTTC. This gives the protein CASSYSPENIQYF.

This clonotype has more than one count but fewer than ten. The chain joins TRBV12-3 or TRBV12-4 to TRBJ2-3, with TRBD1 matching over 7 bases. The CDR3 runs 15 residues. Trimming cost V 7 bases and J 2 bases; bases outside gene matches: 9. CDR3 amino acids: CASTQRGQFTDTQYF. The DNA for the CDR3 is TGTGCCAGCACCCAGAGGGGACAGTTCACAGATACGCAGTATTTT.

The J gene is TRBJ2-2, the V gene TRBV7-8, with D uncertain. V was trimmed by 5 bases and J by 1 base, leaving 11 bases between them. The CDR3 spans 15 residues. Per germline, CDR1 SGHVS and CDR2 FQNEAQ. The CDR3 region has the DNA TGTGCCAGCAGCCCCCAATGGGAGAACACCGGGGAGCTGTTTTTT. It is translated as CASSPQWENTGELFF.

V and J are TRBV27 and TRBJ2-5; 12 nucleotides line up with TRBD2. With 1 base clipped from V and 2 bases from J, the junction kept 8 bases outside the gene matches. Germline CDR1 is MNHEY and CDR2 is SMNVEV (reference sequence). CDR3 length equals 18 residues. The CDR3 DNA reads TGTGCCAGCAGTTTATTTTGGCTAGCGGGAGGGAGACAAGAGACCCAGTACTTC. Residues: CASSLFWLAGGRQETQYF.

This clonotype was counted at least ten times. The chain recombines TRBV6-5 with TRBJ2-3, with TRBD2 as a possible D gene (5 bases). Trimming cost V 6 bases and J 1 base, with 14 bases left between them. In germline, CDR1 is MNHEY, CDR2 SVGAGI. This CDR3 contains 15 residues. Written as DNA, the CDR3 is TGTGCCAGCAGCCCCCCTCTCGGGGGCACAGATACGCAGTATTTT. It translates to CASSPPLGGTDTQYF.

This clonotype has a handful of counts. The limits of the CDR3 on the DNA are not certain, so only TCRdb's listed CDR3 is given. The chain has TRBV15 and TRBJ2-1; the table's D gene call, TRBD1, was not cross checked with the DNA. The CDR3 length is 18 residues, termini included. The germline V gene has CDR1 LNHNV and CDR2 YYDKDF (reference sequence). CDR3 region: CATSTLSVGTGNKDTEFF.

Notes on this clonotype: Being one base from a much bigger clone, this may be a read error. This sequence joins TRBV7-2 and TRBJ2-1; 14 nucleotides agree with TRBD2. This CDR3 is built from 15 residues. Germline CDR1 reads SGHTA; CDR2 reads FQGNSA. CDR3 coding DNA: TGTGCCTGCAGCTTAAGACTAGCGGGAGGGGATGAGCAGTTCTTC. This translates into CACSLRLAGGDEQFF.

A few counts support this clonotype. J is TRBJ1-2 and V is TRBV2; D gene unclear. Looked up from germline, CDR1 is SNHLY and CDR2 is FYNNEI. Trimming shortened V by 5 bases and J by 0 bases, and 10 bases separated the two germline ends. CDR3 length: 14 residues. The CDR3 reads CASSPQAANYGYTF. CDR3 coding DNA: TGTGCCAGCAGTCCGCAGGCAGCTAACTATGGCTACACCTTC.

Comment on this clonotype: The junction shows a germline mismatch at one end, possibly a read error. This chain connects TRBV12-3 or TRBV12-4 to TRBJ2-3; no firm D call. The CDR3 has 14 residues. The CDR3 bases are TGTGCCAGCAGCTGTATATTAAAGGCAGATACGGAGTATTTT. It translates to CASSCILKADTEYF.

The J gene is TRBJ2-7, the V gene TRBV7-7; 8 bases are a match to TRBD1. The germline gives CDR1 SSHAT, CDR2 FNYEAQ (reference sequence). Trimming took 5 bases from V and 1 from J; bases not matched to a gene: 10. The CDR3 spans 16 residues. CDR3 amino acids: CASSPIPTGVSYEQYF. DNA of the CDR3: TGTGCCAGCAGCCCAATTCCGACAGGGGTTTCCTACGAGCAGTACTTC.